This entry is about one TCR beta chain. At the DNA level, this CDR3 is encoded by other sequences in the same sample as well. The data originate from a study of blood T cell repertoires in COVID-19. Repertoires were generated with immunoSEQ multiplex PCR, while TCRdb's copy carries only in-frame clones and drops some. The sample has about 230,000 clones; 80% to 90% are singletons. The germline gives CDR1 LGHDT, CDR2 YNNKEL (reference sequence). CDR3 length: 13 amino acids. V dropped 2 bases and J dropped 5 bases, with 7 bases sitting between them. The chain joins TRBV3-1 (or the pseudogene TRBV3-2) to TRBJ1-5, with a tentative D call TRBD1 (5 bases). This clonotype was sampled from a man in his fifties or sixties with COVID-19, enrolled during active disease. The source material was peripheral blood. The CDR3 nucleotides read TGTGCCAGCAGCCAACAGACAGATCAGCCCCAGCATTTT. Protein product: CASSQQTDQPQHF.